The subject of this entry is one TCR beta chain. This record belongs to a study of blood T cell repertoires in COVID-19. Repertoires were generated with immunoSEQ multiplex PCR, while TCRdb's copy carries only in-frame clones and drops some. The data show 270,000 or so clones, with 65% to 85% seen just once and around 3.7% held by the top ten. The CDR3 has 15 residues. V lost 4 bases and J lost 2; bases outside the gene matches: 8. CDR1 MGHRA and CDR2 YSYEKL come from the germline V gene. This TCR came from a man in his forties or fifties who had recovered from COVID-19. The sample consisted of PBMCs or T cells enriched from blood (not recorded which). This chain joins TRBV4-1 and TRBJ2-7; 7 nucleotides line up with TRBD2. The CDR3 DNA is TGCGCCAGCAGCCCTACGGGACTACCCGCCTACGAGCAGTACTTC. Its translation: CASSPTGLPAYEQYF.